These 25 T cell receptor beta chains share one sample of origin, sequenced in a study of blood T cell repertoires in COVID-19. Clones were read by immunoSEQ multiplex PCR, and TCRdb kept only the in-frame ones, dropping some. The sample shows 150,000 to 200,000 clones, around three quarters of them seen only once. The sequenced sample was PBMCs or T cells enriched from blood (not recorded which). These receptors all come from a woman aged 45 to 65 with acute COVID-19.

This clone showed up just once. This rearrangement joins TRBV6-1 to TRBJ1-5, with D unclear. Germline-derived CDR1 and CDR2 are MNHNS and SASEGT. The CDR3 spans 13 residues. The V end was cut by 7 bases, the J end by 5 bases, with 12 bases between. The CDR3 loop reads CASIRREHQPQHF. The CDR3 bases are TGTGCCAGCATCAGGAGGGAACATCAGCCCCAGCATTTT.

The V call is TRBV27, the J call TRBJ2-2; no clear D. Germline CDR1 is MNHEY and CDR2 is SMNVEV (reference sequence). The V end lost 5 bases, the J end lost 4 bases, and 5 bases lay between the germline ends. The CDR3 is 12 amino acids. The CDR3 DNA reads TGTGCCAGCAGTATACTCACCGGGGAGCTGTTTTTT. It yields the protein CASSILTGELFF.

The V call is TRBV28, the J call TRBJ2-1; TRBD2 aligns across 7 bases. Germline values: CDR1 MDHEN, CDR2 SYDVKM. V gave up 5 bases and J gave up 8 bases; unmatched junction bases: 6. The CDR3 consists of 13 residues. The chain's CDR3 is CASSGGGLDEQFF. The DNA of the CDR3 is TGTGCCAGCAGTGGCGGGGGTCTGGATGAGCAGTTCTTC.

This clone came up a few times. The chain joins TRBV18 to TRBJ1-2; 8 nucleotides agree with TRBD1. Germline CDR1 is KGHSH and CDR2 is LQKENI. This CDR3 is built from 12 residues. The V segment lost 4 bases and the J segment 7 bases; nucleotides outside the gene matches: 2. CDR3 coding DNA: TGTGCCAGCTCACAAGGACAGGGTGGCTACACCTTC. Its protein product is CASSQGQGGYTF. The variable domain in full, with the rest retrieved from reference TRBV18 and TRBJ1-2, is NAGVMQNPRHLVRRRGQEARLRCSPMKGHSHVYWYRQLPEEGLKFMVYLQKENIIDESGMPKERFSAEFPKEGPSILRIQQVVRGDSAAYFCASSQGQGGYTFGSGTRLTVV.

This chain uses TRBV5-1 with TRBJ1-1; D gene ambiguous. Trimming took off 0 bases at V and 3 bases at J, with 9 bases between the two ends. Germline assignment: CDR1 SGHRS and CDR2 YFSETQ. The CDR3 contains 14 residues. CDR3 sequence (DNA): TGCGCCAGCAGCTTGGGAACGGGAGACACTGAAGCTTTCTTT. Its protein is CASSLGTGDTEAFF.

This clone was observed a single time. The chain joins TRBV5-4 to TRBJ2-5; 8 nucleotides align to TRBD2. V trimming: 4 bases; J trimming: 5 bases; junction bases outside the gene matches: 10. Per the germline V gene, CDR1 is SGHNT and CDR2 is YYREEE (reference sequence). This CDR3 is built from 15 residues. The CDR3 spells CASSVWTGGHETQYF. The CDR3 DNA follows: TGTGCCAGCAGCGTTTGGACGGGGGGGCACGAGACCCAGTACTTC.

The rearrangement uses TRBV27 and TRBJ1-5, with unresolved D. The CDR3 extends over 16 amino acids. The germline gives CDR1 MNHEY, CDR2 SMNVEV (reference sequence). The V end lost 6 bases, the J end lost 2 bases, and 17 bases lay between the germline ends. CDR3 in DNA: TGTGCCAGCAGCCCACTCTCATACGGGGGCAATCAGCCCCAGCATTTT. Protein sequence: CASSPLSYGGNQPQHF.

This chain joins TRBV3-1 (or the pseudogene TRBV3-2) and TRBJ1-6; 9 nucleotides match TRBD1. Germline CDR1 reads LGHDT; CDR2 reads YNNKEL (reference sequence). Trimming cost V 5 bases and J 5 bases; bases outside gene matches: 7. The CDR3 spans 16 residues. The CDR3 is CASSTPRTGDNSPLHF. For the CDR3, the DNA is TGTGCCAGCAGCACACCCCGGACAGGGGATAATTCACCCCTCCACTTT.

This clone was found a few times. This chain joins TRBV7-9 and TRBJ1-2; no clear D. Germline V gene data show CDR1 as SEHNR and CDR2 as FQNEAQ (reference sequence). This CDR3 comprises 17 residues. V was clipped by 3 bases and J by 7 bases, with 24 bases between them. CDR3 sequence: CASSFNPLQSNPGGYTF. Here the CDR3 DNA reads TGTGCCAGCAGCTTCAACCCCCTACAGTCCAACCCAGGTGGCTACACCTTC.

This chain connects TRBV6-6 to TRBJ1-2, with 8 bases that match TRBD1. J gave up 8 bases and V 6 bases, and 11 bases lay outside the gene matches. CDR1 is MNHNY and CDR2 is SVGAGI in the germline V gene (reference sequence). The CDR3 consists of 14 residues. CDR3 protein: CASRATGASGGYTF. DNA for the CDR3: TGTGCCAGCAGGGCGACAGGGGCATCGGGGGGCTACACCTTC.

DNA of the CDR3: TGTGCCAGCAGGCGGGACAGCGTAACTGAAGCTTTCTTT. Protein sequence: CASRRDSVTEAFF. The chain recombines TRBV2 with TRBJ1-1; 7 bases agree with TRBD1. The CDR3 consists of 13 residues. Germline CDR1 SNHLY, CDR2 FYNNEI. V was clipped by 6 bases and J by 5 bases; unmatched bases: 6.

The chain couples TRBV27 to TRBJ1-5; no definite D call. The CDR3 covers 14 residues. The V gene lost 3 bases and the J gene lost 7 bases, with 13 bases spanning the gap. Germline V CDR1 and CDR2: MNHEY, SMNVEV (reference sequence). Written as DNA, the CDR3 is TGTGCCAGCAGTTTGGAGGGCCCATGGCAGCCCCAGCATTTT. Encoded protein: CASSLEGPWQPQHF.

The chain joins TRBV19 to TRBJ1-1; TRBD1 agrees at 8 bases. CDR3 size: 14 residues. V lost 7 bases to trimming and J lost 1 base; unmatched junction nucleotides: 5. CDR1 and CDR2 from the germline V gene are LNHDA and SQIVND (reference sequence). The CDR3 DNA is TGTGCCAGTAACTTCGACAGGGGGAACACTGAAGCTTTCTTT. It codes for CASNFDRGNTEAFF.

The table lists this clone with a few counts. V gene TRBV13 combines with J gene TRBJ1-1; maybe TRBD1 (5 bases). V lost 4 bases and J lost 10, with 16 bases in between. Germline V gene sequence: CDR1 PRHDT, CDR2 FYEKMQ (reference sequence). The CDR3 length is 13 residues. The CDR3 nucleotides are TGTGCCAGCAGCTCCCTATCAGGGATAAGAGCTTTCTTT. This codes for CASSSLSGIRAFF.

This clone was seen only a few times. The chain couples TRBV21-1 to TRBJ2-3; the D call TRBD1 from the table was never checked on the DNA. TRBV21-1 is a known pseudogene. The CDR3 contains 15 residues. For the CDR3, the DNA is TGTGCCAGCAGCAACCCGGACAGGGGCACAGATACGCAGTATTTT. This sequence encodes CASSNPDRGTDTQYF.

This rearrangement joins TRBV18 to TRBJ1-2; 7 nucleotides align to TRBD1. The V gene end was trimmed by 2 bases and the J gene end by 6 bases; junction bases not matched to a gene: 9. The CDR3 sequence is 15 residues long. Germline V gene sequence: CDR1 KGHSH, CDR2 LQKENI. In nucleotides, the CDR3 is TGTGCCAGCTCACCAAGACAGGGTGGAGAGCATGGCTACACCTTC. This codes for CASSPRQGGEHGYTF.

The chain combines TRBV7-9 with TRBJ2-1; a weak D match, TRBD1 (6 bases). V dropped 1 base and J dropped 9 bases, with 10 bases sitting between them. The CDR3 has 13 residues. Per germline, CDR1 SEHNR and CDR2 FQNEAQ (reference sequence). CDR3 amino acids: CASSLDRAGEQFF. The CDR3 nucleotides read TGTGCCAGCAGCTTAGACAGGGCCGGTGAGCAGTTCTTC.

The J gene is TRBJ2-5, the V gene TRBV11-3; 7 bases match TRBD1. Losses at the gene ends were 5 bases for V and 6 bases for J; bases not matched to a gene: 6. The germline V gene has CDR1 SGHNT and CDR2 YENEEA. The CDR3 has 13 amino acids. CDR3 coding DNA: TGTGCCAGCAGCCCCCTGGGACAGCAGACCCAGTACTTC. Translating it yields CASSPLGQQTQYF.

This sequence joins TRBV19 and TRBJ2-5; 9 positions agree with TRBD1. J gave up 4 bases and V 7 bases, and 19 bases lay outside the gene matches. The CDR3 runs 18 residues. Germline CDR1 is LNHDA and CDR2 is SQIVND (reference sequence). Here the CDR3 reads CASTISSGQGRKGETQYF. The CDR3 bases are TGTGCCAGTACCATCTCGTCGGGACAGGGACGAAAGGGAGAGACCCAGTACTTC. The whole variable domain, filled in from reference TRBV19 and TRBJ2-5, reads DGGITQSPKYLFRKEGQNVTLSCEQNLNHDAMYWYRQDPGQGLRLIYYSQIVNDFQKGDIAEGYSVSREKKESFPLTVTSAQKNPTAFYLCASTISSGQGRKGETQYFGPGTRLLVL.

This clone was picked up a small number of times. The CDR3 loop is CASRLEGATEAFF. The CDR3, as DNA: TGTGCCAGTCGGCTGGAGGGGGCCACTGAAGCTTTCTTT. This chain uses TRBV5-4 with TRBJ1-1, with 7 bases aligning to TRBD1. CDR1 SGHNT and CDR2 YYREEE come from the germline V gene (reference sequence). V was clipped by 8 bases and J by 4 bases; unmatched bases: 8. This CDR3 is built from 13 residues. The full variable domain, its missing parts supplied by reference TRBV5-4 and TRBJ1-1, is ETGVTQSPTHLIKTRGQQVTLRCSSQSGHNTVSWYQQALGQGPQFIFQYYREEENGRGNFPPRFSGLQFPNYSSELNVNALELDDSALYLCASRLEGATEAFFGQGTRLTVV.

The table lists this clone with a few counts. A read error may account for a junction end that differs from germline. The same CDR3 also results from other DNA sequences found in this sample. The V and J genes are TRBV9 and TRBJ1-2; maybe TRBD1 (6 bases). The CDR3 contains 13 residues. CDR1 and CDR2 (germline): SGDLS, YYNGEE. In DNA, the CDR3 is TGTGCCCGCAGTGGAGGGGGGGGCTATGGCTACACCTTC. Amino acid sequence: CARSGGGGYGYTF.

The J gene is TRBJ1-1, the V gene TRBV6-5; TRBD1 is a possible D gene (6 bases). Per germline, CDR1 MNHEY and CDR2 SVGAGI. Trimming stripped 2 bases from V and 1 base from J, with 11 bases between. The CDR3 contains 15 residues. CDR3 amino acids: CASSYTPTGNTEAFF. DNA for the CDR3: TGTGCCAGCAGTTACACCCCGACAGGGAACACTGAAGCTTTCTTT.

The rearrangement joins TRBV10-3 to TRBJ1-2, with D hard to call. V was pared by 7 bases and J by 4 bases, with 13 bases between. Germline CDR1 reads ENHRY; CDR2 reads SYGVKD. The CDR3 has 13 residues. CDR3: CAITGDPTYGYTF. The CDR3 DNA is TGTGCCATCACCGGAGACCCGACCTATGGCTACACCTTC.

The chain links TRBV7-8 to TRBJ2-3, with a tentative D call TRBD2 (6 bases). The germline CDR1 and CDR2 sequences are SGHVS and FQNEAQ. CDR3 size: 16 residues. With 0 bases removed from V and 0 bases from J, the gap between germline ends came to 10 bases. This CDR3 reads CASSLARSGSTDTQYF. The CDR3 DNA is TGTGCCAGCAGCTTAGCGCGGAGCGGGAGCACAGATACGCAGTATTTT.

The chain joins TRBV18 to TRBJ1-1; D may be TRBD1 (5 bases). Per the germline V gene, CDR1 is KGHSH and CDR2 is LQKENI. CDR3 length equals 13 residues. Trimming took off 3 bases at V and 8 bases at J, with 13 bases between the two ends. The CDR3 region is CASSPDQTVEAFF. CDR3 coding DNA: TGTGCCAGCTCACCGGATCAGACAGTAGAAGCTTTCTTT.